A selection of T cell receptor beta chains follows, all from one sample in a study of blood T cell repertoires in COVID-19. TCRdb's copy holds only in-frame clones and misses some; the assay was immunoSEQ multiplex PCR. The sample has about 16,000 clones, 85% to 90% seen once. Source material: peripheral blood. These receptors all come from a man between 60 and 70 years old with acute or convalescent COVID-19. CDR3s include the opening cysteine and the closing phenylalanine or tryptophan. The order of the fields is CDR3 length, V gene, CDR3 protein.

13 | TRBV30 | CAWIRQGGTEAFF
15 | TRBV5-4 | CASSLVGRTNYGYTF
13 | TRBV27 | CASSPDRDTEAFF
12 | TRBV30 | CAWGDFPGEQYF
14 | TRBV6-5 | CASTPRLGNQPQHF
17 | TRBV5-8 | CASSLEGLAGSTDTQYF
16 | TRBV5-6 | CASSLLGQANTGELFF
14 | TRBV30 | CAWSSTVKNSPLHF
16 | TRBV5-4 | CASSLADRRYTGELFF
16 | TRBV7-6 | CASSLAAGQGAGELFF
13 | TRBV9 | CASRGQDNSPLHF
13 | TRBV6-6 | CASILTSNTEAFF
10 | TRBV28 | CATTRVRAFF
14 | TRBV28 | CASSKTGQSYGYTF
18 | TRBV9 | CASSAEGTSGISTDTQYF
12 | TRBV2 | CASKVAENEQFF
15 | TRBV24-1 | CATSDSQGPTDTQYF
13 | TRBV28 | CASRVGTPYGYTF
13 | TRBV27 | CASSFGAGAEQFF
14 | TRBV30 | CAWSWAGAADTQYF
18 | TRBV14 | CASSHQRRLGSDSYEQYF
14 | TRBV9 | CASSVAGRTETQYF